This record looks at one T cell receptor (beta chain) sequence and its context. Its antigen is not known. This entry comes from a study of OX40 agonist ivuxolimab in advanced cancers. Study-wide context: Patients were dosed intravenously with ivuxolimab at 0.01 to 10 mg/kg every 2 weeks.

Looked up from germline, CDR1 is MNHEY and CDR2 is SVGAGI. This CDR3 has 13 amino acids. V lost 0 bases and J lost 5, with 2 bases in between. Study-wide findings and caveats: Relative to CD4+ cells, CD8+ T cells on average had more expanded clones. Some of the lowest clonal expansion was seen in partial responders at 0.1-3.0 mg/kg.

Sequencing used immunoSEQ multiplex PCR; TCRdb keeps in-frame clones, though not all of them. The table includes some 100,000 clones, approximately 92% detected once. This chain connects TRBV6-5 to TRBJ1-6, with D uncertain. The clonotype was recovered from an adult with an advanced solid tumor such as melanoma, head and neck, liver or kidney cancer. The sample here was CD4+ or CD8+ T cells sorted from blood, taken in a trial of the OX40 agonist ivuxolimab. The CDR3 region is CASSYSNNSPLHF. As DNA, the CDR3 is TGTGCCAGCAGTTACTCGAATAATTCACCCCTCCACTTT.